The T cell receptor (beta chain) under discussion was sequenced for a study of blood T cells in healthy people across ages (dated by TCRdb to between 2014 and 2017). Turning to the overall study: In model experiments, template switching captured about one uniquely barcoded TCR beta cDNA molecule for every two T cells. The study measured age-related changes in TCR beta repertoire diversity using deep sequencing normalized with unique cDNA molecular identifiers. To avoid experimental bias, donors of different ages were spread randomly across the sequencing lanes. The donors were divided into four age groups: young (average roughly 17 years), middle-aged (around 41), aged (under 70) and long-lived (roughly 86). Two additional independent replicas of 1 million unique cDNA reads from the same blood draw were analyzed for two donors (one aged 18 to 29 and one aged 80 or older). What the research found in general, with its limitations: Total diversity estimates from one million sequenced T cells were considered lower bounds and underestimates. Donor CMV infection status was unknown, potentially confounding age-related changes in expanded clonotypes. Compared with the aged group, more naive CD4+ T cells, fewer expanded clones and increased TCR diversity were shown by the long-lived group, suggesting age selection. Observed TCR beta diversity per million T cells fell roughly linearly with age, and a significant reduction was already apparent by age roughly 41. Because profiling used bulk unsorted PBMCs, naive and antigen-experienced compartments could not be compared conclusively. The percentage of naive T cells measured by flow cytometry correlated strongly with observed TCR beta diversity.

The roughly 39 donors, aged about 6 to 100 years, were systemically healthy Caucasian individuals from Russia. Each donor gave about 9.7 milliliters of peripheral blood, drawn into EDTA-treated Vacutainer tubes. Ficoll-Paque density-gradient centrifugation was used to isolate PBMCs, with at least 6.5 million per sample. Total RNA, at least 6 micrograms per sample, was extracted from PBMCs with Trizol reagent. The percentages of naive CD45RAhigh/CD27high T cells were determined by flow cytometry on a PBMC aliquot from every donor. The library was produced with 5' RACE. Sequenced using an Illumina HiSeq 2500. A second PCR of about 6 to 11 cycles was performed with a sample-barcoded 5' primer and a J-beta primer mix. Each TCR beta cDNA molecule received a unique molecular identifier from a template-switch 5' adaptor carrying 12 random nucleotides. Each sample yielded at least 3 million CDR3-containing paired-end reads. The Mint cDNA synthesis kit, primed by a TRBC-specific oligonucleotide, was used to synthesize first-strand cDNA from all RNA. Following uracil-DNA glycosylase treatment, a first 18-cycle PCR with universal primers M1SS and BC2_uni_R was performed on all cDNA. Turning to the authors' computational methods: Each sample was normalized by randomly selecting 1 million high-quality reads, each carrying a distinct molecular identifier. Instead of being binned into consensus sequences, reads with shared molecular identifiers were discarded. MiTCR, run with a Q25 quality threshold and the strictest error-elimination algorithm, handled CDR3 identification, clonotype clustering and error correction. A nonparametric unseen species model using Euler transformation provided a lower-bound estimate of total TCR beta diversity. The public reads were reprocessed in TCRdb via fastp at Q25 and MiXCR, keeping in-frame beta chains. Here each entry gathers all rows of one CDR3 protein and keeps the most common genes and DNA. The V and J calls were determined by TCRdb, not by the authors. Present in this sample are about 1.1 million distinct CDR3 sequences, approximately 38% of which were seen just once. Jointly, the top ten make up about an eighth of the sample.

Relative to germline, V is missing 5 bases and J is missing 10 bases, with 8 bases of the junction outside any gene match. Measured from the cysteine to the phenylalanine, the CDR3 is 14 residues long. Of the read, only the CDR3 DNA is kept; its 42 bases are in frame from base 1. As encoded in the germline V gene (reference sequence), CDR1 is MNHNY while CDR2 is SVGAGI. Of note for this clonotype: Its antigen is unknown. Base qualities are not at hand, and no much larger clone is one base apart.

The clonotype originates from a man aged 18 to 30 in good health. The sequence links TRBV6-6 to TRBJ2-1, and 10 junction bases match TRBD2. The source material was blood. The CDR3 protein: CASSPGLASVEQFF. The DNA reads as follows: TGTGCCAGCAGTCCGGGACTAGCGTCTGTGGAGCAGTTCTTC.